The 11 T cell receptor beta chains given below trace back to one sample, sequenced in a study of blood T cell repertoires in COVID-19. The method was immunoSEQ multiplex PCR; TCRdb's version includes in-frame clones alone and lacks a portion of them. The table shows about 670,000 clones, with around 90% occurring only once. Input material: peripheral blood. The receptors come from a woman younger than 35 with acute or convalescent COVID-19.

The chain is built from TRBV5-1 and TRBJ1-2, with D perhaps TRBD1 (6 bases). The CDR3 length is 15 residues. Looked up from germline, CDR1 is SGHRS and CDR2 is YFSETQ. V lost 4 bases and J 8 bases, leaving 21 bases between the germline ends. The CDR3 spells CASSVDSSLQRGYTF. In DNA form, the CDR3 reads TGCGCCAGCAGCGTGGACAGCTCCCTCCAACGGGGCTACACCTTC.

The CDR3 region is CASSPFGSSSYEQYF. The DNA for the CDR3 is TGTGCCAGCAGCCCGTTCGGGTCTAGCTCCTACGAGCAGTACTTC. The chain joins TRBV3-1 (or the pseudogene TRBV3-2) to TRBJ2-7, with D uncertain. The CDR3 loop spans 15 amino acids. Between the trimmed V and J ends, which lost 4 bases and 0 bases, there was a span of 13 bases. Germline V gene data show CDR1 as LGHDT and CDR2 as YNNKEL (reference sequence).

This clone has only a few counts. The chain combines TRBV18 with TRBJ2-1; 8 bases fit TRBD2. Germline CDR1 is KGHSH and CDR2 is LQKENI. Trimming took 2 bases from V and 3 from J; bases not matched to a gene: 18. CDR3 length equals 20 residues. The chain's CDR3 is CASSPTSGLVELRHYNEQFF. DNA for the CDR3: TGTGCCAGCTCACCAACCTCGGGACTAGTTGAGCTAAGACACTACAATGAGCAGTTCTTC.

V and J are TRBV6-4 and TRBJ2-3, with 7 nucleotides matching TRBD2. The ends lost 2 bases at V and 5 bases at J; junction bases unmatched: 4. This CDR3 is 14 amino acids long. Germline V gene data show CDR1 as MRHNA and CDR2 as SNTAGT. In DNA form, the CDR3 reads TGTGCCAGCAGTGACGGGGCGGGGGTAGATACGCAGTATTTT. Encoded protein: CASSDGAGVDTQYF.

This clone turned up a few times. The chain is built from TRBV19 and TRBJ1-1; D possibly corresponds to TRBD1 (6 bases). This CDR3 is 15 amino acids long. V lost 5 bases and J lost 4, with 17 bases in between. CDR1 is LNHDA, CDR2 SQIVND, per germline (reference sequence). The CDR3 spells CASSLQGSPFTEAFF. The DNA of the CDR3 is TGTGCCAGTAGTTTACAGGGTAGCCCCTTCACTGAAGCTTTCTTT.

This clone was detected once. In DNA, the CDR3 is TGTGCCAGCAGCTTAGGGGGGGTATCCTACAATGAGCAGTTCTTC. Translated: CASSLGGVSYNEQFF. The rearrangement uses TRBV7-7 and TRBJ2-1; tentative D call: TRBD2 (6 bases). The ends were cut back, 1 base at V and 1 base at J, with 8 bases in the middle. CDR3 size: 15 residues. Germline loops: CDR1 SSHAT, CDR2 FNYEAQ (reference sequence).

V usage is TRBV29-1 and J usage is TRBJ1-1; D gene unclear. Germline CDR1 and CDR2: SQVTM and ANQGSEA. The CDR3 is 14 amino acids. V was shortened by 0 bases and J by 5 bases, with 13 bases between the two germline ends. CDR3 DNA sequence: TGCAGCGTTGAAGAGGAGGCACGAGGGACTGAAGCTTTCTTT. As protein: CSVEEEARGTEAFF.

This sequence joins TRBV5-4 and TRBJ1-2; no definite D call. Germline V gives CDR1 SGHNT, CDR2 YYREEE (reference sequence). This CDR3 has 15 amino acids. Trimming shortened V by 0 bases and J by 1 base, and 10 bases separated the two germline ends. CDR3 region: CASSLVSGINYGYTF. In DNA form, the CDR3 reads TGTGCCAGCAGCTTGGTATCCGGTATTAACTATGGCTACACCTTC.

The V gene is TRBV12-5, the J gene TRBJ1-5, with 8 bases that match TRBD1. The CDR3 is made up of 13 amino acids. With V trimmed by 9 bases and J by 1 base, 2 bases remained unmatched. CDR1 is LGHNT, CDR2 FRNRAP, per germline. The CDR3, as DNA: TGTGCTAGCCGGACAGGGAGCAATCAGCCCCAGCATTTT. This sequence encodes CASRTGSNQPQHF.

V gene TRBV19 combines with J gene TRBJ1-5; D gene unclear. V was trimmed by 3 bases and J by 4 bases, leaving 4 bases between them. Germline loops: CDR1 LNHDA, CDR2 SQIVND (reference sequence). This CDR3 comprises 12 residues. This CDR3 reads CASSIQNQPQHF. CDR3 sequence (DNA): TGTGCCAGTAGTATTCAAAATCAGCCCCAGCATTTT.

This chain connects TRBV18 to TRBJ1-4; D is uncertain. V was clipped by 1 base and J by 0 bases, with 9 bases between them. The CDR3 covers 16 residues. Germline CDR1 and CDR2: KGHSH and LQKENI. The CDR3 region is CASSPLLSTTNEKLFF. The CDR3 DNA is TGTGCCAGCTCACCACTCCTGAGCACAACTAATGAAAAACTGTTTTTT.